The source of this T cell receptor beta chain is a study of cytomegalovirus exposure and HLA in healthy donors. PCR amplification relied on 60 Vbeta primers (plus 13 Jbeta primers). The repertoire was sequenced with immunoSEQ multiplex PCR; TCRdb's copy has only in-frame clones and lacks some. In total, the table holds 35,000 to 45,000 clones. Findings and caveats of the study: Later, TCR association rates were found to vary by HLA locus, highest for DRB1 and lowest for HLA-C.

The CDR3 consists of 14 residues. V lost 10 bases and J lost 4, with 16 bases in between. The germline gives CDR1 LNHDA, CDR2 SQIVND (reference sequence). On this clone itself: Its antigen is unknown.

The sequencing input was PBMCs. This chain uses TRBV19 with TRBJ2-2; the D gene is possibly TRBD2 (7 bases). This TCR came from a male donor in good health and CMV-seronegative. The CDR3 reads CATGRGSSTGELFF. In DNA form, the CDR3 reads TGTGCCACAGGGAGGGGGAGTTCCACCGGGGAGCTGTTTTTT.